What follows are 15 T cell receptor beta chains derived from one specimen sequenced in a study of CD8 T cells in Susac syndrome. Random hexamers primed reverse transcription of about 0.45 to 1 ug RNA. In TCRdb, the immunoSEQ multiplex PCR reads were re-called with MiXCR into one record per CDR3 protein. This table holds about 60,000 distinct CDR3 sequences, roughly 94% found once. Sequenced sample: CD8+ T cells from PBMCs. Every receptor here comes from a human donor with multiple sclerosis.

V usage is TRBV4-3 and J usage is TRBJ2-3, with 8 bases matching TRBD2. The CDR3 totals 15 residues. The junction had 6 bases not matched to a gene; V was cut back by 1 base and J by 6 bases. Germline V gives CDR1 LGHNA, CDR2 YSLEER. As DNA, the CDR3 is TGCGCCAGCAGCCAAGGGGGACTAGGATCCGATACGCAGTATTTT. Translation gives CASSQGGLGSDTQYF.

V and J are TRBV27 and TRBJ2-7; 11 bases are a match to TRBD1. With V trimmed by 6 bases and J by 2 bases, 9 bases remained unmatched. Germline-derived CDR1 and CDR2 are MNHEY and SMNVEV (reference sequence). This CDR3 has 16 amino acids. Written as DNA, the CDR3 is TGTGCCAGCAGCCACGGGGACAGGGGGACCCCCTACGAGCAGTACTTC. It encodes CASSHGDRGTPYEQYF.

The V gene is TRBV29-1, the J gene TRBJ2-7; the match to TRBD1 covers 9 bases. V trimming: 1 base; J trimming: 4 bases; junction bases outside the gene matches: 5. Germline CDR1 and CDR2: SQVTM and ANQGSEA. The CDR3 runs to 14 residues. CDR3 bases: TGCAGCGTTGAAGGGACAGGGGTCGGGTACGAGCAGTACTTC. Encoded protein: CSVEGTGVGYEQYF.

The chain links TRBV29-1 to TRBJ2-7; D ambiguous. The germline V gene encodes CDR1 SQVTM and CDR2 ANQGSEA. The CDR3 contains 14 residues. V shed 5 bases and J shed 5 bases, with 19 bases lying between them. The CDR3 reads CSVRVAAGGHEQYF. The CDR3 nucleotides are TGCAGCGTTCGGGTTGCGGCAGGTGGCCACGAGCAGTACTTC.

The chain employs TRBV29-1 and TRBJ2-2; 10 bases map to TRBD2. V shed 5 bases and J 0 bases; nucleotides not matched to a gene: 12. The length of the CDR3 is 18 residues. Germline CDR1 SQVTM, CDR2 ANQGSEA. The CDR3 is CSVSGRTSGQTNTGELFF. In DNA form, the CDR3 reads TGCAGCGTTTCGGGAAGGACTAGCGGACAAACGAACACCGGGGAGCTGTTTTTT.

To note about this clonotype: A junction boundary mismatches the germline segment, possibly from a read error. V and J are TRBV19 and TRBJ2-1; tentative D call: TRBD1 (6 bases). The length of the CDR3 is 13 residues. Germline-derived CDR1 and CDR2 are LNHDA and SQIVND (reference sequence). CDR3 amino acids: CASSLDRYNEQFF. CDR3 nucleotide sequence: TGTGCCAGTAGTCTAGACAGGTACAATGAGCAGTTCTTC.

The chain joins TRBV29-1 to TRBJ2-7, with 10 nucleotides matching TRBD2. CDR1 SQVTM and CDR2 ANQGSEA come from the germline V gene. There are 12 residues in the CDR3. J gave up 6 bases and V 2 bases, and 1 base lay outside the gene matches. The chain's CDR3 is CSVEKREGEQYF. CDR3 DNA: TGCAGCGTTGAAAAGCGGGAGGGCGAGCAGTACTTC.

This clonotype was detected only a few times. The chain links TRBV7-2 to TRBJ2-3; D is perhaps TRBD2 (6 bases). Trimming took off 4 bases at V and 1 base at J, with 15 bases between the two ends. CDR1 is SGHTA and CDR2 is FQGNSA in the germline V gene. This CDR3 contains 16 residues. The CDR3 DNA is TGTGCCAGCAGCTCGGGACTTTCCGAGCGCACAGATACGCAGTATTTT. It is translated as CASSSGLSERTDTQYF.

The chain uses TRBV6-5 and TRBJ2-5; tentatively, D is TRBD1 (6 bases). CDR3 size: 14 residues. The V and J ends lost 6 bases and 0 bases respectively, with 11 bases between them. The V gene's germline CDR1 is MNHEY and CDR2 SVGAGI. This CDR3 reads CASRMGQNQETQYF. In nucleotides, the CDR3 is TGTGCCAGCAGGATGGGACAAAACCAAGAGACCCAGTACTTC.

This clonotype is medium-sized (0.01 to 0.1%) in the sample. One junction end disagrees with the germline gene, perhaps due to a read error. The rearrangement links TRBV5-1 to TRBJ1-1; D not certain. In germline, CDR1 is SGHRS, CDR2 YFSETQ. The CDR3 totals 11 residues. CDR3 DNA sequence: TGTGCCAGCAGCTTGGGGACTGAAGCTTTCTTT. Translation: CASSLGTEAFF.

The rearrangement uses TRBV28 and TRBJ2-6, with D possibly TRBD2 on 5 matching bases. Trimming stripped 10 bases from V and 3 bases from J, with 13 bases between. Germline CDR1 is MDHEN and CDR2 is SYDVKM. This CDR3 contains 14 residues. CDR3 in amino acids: CATVEGNGANVLTF. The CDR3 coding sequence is TGTGCCACCGTTGAGGGTAATGGGGCCAACGTCCTGACTTTC.

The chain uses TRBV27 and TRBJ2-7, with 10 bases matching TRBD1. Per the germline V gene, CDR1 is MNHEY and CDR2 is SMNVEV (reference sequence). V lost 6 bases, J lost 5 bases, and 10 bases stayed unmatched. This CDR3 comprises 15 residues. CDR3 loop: CASSPSGTGVDEQYF. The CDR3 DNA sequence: TGTGCCAGCAGCCCCTCCGGGACAGGGGTAGACGAGCAGTACTTC.

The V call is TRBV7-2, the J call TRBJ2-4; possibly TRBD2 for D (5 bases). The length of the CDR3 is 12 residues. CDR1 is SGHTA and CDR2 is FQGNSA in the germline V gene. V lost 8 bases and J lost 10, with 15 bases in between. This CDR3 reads CASGVSGMIQYF. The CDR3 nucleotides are TGTGCCAGCGGGGTATCGGGGATGATTCAGTACTTC.

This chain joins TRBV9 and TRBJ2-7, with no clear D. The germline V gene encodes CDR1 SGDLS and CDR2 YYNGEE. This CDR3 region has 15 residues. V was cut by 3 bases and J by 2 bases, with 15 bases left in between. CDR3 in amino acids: CASSGEKGAPYEQYF. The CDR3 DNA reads TGTGCCAGCAGCGGCGAGAAGGGCGCTCCCTACGAGCAGTACTTC.

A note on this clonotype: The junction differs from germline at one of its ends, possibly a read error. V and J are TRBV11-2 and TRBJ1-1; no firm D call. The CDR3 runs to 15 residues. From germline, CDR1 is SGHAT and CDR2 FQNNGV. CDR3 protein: CASSLDPTRNTEVFF. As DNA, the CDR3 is TGTGCCAGCAGCTTAGATCCGACCAGGAACACTGAAGTTTTCTTT.